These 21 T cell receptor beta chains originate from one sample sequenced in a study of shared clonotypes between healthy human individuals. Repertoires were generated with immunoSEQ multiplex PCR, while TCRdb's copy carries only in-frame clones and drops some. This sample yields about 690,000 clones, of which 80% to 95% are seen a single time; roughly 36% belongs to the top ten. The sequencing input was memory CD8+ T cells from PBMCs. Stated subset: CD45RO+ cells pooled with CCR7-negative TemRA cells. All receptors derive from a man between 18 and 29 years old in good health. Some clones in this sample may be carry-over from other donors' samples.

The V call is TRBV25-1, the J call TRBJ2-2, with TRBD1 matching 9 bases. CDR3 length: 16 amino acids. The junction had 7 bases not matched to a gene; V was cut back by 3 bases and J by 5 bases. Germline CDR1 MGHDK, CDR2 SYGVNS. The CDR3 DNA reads TGTGCCAGCAGTGACCAGGACAGGGGTAGGACCGGGGAGCTGTTTTTT. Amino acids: CASSDQDRGRTGELFF.

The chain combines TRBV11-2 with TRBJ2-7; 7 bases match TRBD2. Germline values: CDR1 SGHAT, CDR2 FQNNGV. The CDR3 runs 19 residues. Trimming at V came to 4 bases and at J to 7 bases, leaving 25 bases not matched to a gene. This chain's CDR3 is CASSYYFFPTGTPGGEQYF. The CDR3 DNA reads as TGTGCCAGCAGCTACTACTTTTTCCCAACTGGGACTCCCGGGGGGGAGCAGTACTTC.

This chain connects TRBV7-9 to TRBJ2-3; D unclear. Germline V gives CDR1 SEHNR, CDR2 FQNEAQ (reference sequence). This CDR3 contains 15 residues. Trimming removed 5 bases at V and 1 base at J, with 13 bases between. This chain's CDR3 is CASSPVGRGTDTQYF. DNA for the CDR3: TGTGCCAGCAGCCCAGTAGGGCGTGGCACAGATACGCAGTATTTT.

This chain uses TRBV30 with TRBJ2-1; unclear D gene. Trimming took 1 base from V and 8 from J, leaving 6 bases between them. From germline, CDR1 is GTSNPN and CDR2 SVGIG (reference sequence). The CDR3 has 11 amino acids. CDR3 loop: CAWSATDEQFF. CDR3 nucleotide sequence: TGTGCCTGGAGTGCTACTGATGAGCAGTTCTTC.

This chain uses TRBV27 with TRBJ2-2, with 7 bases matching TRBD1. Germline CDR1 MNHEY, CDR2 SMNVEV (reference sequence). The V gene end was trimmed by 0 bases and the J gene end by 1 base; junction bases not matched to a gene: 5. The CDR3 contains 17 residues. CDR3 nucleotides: TGTGCCAGCAGTTTATCGTGGGGACAGCTGAACACCGGGGAGCTGTTTTTT. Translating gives CASSLSWGQLNTGELFF.

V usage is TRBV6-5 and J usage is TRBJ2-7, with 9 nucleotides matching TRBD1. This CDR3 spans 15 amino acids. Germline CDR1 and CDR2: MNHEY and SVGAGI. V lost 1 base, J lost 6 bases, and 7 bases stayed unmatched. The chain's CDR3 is CASSYWTGVEVEQYF. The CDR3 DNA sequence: TGTGCCAGCAGTTACTGGACAGGGGTGGAGGTCGAGCAGTACTTC.

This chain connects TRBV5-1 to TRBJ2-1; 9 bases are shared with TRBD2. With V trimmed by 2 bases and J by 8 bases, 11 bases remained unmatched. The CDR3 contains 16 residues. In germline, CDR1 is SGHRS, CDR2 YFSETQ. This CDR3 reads CASSFGLAGIVHEQFF. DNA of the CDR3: TGCGCCAGCAGCTTTGGGCTAGCGGGAATCGTACATGAGCAGTTCTTC.

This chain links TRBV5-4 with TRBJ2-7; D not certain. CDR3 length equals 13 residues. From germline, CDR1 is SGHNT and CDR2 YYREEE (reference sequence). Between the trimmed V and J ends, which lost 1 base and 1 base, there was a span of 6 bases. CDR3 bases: TGTGCCAGCAGCTTGACGGAGTCCTACGAGCAGTACTTC. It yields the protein CASSLTESYEQYF.

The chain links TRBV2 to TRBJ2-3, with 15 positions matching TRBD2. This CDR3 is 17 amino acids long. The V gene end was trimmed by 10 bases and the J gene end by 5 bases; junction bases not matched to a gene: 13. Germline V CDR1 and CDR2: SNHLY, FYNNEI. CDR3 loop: CAIVHEWTSGRVDTQYF. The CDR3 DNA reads TGTGCCATAGTACATGAATGGACTAGCGGGAGGGTAGATACGCAGTATTTT.

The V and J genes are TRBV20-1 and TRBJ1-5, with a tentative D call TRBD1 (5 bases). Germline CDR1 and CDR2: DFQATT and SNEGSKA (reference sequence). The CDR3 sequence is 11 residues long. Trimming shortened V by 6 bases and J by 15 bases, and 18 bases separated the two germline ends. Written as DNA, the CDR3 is TGCAGTGCCAAGAGGGGCTGGGCTTGGCATTTT. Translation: CSAKRGWAWHF.

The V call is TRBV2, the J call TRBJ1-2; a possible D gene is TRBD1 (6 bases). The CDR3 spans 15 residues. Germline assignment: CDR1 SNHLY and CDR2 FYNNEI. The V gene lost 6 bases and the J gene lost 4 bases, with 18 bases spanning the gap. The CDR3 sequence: CASRAAGGAPYGYTF. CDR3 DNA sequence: TGTGCCAGCAGGGCAGCCGGGGGGGCGCCCTATGGCTACACCTTC.

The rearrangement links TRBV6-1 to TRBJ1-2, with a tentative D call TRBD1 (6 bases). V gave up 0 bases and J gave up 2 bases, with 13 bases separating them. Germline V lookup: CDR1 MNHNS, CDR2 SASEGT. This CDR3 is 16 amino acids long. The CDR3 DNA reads TGTGCCAGCAGTGAAGCGCGGATAGGGGGGAACTATGGCTACACCTTC. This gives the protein CASSEARIGGNYGYTF.

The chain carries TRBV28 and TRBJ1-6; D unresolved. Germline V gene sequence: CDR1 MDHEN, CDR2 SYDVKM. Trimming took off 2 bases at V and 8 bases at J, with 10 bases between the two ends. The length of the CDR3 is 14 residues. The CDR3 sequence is CASSLHRGYSPLHF. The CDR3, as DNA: TGTGCCAGCAGTTTACATCGAGGTTATTCACCCCTCCACTTT.

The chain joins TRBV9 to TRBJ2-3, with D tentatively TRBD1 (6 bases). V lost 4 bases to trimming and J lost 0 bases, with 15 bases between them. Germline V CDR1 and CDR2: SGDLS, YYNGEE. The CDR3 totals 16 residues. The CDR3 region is CASSPPVRGSTDTQYF. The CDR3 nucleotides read TGTGCCAGCAGCCCTCCGGTCAGGGGAAGCACAGATACGCAGTATTTT.

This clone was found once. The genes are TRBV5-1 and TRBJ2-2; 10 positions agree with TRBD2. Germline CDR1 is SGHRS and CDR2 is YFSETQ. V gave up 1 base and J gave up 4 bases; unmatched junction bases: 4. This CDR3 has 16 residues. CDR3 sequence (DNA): TGCGCCAGCAGCTTGTCACCTAGCGGGAGCACCGGGGAGCTGTTTTTT. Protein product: CASSLSPSGSTGELFF. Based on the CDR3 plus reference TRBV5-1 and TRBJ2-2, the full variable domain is KAGVTQTPRYLIKTRGQQVTLSCSPISGHRSVSWYQQTPGQGLQFLFEYFSETQRNKGNFPGRFSGRQFSNSRSEMNVSTLELGDSALYLCASSLSPSGSTGELFFGEGSRLTVL.

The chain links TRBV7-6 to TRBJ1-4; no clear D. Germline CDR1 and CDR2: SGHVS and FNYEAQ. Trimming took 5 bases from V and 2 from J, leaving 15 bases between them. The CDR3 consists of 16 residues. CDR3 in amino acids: CASSIKYPGTNEKLFF. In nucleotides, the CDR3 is TGTGCCAGCAGCATAAAATACCCCGGGACTAATGAAAAACTGTTTTTT.

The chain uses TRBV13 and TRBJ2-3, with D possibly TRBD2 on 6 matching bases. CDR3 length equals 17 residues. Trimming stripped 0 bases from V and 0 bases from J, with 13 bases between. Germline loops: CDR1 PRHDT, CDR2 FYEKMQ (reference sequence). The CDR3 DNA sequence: TGTGCCAGCAGCTTAGGAAGGGGAGGAATTAGCACAGATACGCAGTATTTT. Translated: CASSLGRGGISTDTQYF.

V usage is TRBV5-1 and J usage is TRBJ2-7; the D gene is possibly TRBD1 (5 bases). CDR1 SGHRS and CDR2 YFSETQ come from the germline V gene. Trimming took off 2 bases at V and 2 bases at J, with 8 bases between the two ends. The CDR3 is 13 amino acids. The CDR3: CASSFTGPYEQYF. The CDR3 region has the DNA TGCGCCAGCAGCTTTACAGGCCCCTACGAGCAGTACTTC. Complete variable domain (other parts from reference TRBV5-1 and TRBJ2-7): KAGVTQTPRYLIKTRGQQVTLSCSPISGHRSVSWYQQTPGQGLQFLFEYFSETQRNKGNFPGRFSGRQFSNSRSEMNVSTLELGDSALYLCASSFTGPYEQYFGPGTRLTVT.

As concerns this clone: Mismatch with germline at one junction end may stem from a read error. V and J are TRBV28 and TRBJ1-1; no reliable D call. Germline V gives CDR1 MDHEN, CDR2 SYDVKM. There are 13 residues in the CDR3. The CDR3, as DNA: TGTGCCAGCACTTTATTAAGGGACACTGAAGCTTTCTTT. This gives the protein CASTLLRDTEAFF.

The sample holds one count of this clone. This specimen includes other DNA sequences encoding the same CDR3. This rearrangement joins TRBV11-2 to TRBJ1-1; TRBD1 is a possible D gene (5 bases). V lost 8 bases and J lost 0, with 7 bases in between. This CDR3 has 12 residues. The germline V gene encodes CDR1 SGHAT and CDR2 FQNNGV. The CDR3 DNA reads TGTGCCAGCGCAGGGTTGAACACTGAAGCTTTCTTT. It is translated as CASAGLNTEAFF.

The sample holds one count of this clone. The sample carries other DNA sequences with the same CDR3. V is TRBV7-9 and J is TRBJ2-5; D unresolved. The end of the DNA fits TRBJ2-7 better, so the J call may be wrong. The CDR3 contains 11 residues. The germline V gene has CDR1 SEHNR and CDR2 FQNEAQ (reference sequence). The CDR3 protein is CASSGSYEQYF. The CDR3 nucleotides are TGTGCCAGCAGCGGGTCGTACGAGCAGTACTTC.